What follows are 13 T cell receptor beta chains derived from one specimen sequenced in a study of cytotoxic CD8 clonotypes in ibrutinib-treated CLL. Only in-frame clones appear in the TCRdb table, and some are missing; sequencing was by immunoSEQ multiplex PCR. The repertoire includes hundreds of thousands of clones, 75% to 85% of them detected once, and 11% sits in the top ten. The sequences come from PBMCs, collected after 12 months of ibrutinib treatment. The receptors were gathered from a human donor with chronic lymphocytic leukemia.

V and J are TRBV5-1 and TRBJ2-7; the D gene is possibly TRBD2 (5 bases). V shed 0 bases and J shed 0 bases, with 13 bases lying between them. The germline CDR1 and CDR2 sequences are SGHRS and YFSETQ. The CDR3 is 16 amino acids. In DNA form, the CDR3 reads TGCGCCAGCAGCTTGGTTGGGAGTTGGAGCTCCTACGAGCAGTACTTC. Translation: CASSLVGSWSSYEQYF.

The chain uses TRBV7-9 and TRBJ2-3; possibly TRBD1 for D (5 bases). CDR1 is SEHNR, CDR2 FQNEAQ, per germline (reference sequence). This CDR3 contains 16 residues. Trimming removed 2 bases from V and 0 bases from J, with 12 bases in between. DNA for the CDR3: TGTGCCAGCAGCTTAATTGGGTGGGGCAGCACAGATACGCAGTATTTT. Residues: CASSLIGWGSTDTQYF. Drawing the rest from reference TRBV7-9 and TRBJ2-3, the complete variable domain is DTGVSQNPRHKITKRGQNVTFRCDPISEHNRLYWYRQTLGQGPEFLTYFQNEAQLEKSRLLSDRFSAERPKGSFSTLEIQRTEQGDSAMYLCASSLIGWGSTDTQYFGPGTRLTVL.

This clone was counted between two and nine times. V and J are TRBV10-1 and TRBJ2-4, with D tentatively TRBD1 or TRBD2 (6 bases each). From germline, CDR1 is WNHNN and CDR2 SYGVQD (reference sequence). This CDR3 comprises 15 residues. Trimming took 3 bases from V and 1 from J, leaving 10 bases between them. The CDR3 spells CASSDNGGAKNIQYF. In DNA, the CDR3 is TGCGCCAGCAGTGATAACGGGGGCGCCAAAAACATTCAGTACTTC.

The chain has TRBV12-2 and TRBJ2-7. TRBV12-2 is given as a pseudogene. The CDR3 length is 17 residues. CDR3 nucleotides: TGTGCAAGTCGCTTCCGTCGATGCGGGACATGGTTCTACGAGCAGTACTTC. It is translated as CASRFRRCGTWFYEQYF.

The chain links TRBV10-1 to TRBJ2-1; 11 nucleotides agree with TRBD2. The ends lost 2 bases at V and 6 bases at J; junction bases unmatched: 3. The CDR3 totals 15 residues. Germline V lookup: CDR1 WNHNN, CDR2 SYGVQD (reference sequence). This chain's CDR3 is CASSEPGTSGNEQFF. For the CDR3, the DNA is TGCGCCAGCAGTGAGCCCGGGACTAGCGGCAATGAGCAGTTCTTC.

The CDR3 DNA follows: TGTGCCAGCAGCGAAACTATAGACACCGGGGAGCTGTTTTTT. Translation gives CASSETIDTGELFF. This chain uses TRBV11-3 with TRBJ2-2; D is unclear. CDR3 size: 14 residues. From germline, CDR1 is SGHNT and CDR2 YENEEA. Trimming removed 5 bases from V and 3 bases from J, with 10 bases in between.

This clone turned up a few times. The V call is TRBV25-1, the J call TRBJ1-2; maybe TRBD1 (5 bases). Germline CDR1 and CDR2: MGHDK and SYGVNS. The CDR3 sequence is 11 residues long. The germline V and J ends were trimmed by 8 bases and 9 bases, with 13 bases remaining between them. CDR3 nucleotides: TGTGCCAGCCAGGGAGGTAAAAGCTACACCTTC. Its protein product is CASQGGKSYTF.

This chain uses TRBV7-9 with TRBJ1-1; 9 nucleotides align to TRBD1. V was clipped by 0 bases and J by 3 bases; unmatched bases: 2. There are 15 residues in the CDR3. Germline CDR1 and CDR2: SEHNR and FQNEAQ (reference sequence). DNA for the CDR3: TGTGCCAGCAGCTTAGCGGGACAGGGCTACACTGAAGCTTTCTTT. Protein product: CASSLAGQGYTEAFF.

V is TRBV5-1 and J is TRBJ1-2; no definite D call. The CDR3 consists of 14 residues. Germline values: CDR1 SGHRS, CDR2 YFSETQ. V was clipped by 0 bases and J by 1 base, with 7 bases between them. The CDR3 spells CASSLVPGNYGYTF. In DNA, the CDR3 is TGCGCCAGCAGCTTGGTTCCGGGTAACTATGGCTACACCTTC. Full variable domain (outside the CDR3, taken from reference TRBV5-1 and TRBJ1-2): KAGVTQTPRYLIKTRGQQVTLSCSPISGHRSVSWYQQTPGQGLQFLFEYFSETQRNKGNFPGRFSGRQFSNSRSEMNVSTLELGDSALYLCASSLVPGNYGYTFGSGTRLTVV.

This clone was picked up one time. The rearrangement joins TRBV11-2 to TRBJ2-1, with D perhaps assigned TRBD1 or TRBD2 (6 bases each). Germline V gives CDR1 SGHAT, CDR2 FQNNGV. This CDR3 contains 14 residues. V was clipped by 5 bases and J by 6 bases, with 14 bases between them. The CDR3: CASSPAGHTNEQFF. CDR3 bases: TGTGCCAGCAGCCCTGCGGGACATACCAATGAGCAGTTCTTC.

The chain carries TRBV25-1 and TRBJ2-5; D remains unclear. The CDR3 extends over 12 amino acids. The germline V and J ends were trimmed by 3 bases and 7 bases, with 9 bases remaining between them. The germline V gene encodes CDR1 MGHDK and CDR2 SYGVNS. The CDR3 spells CASSDPSVTQYF. DNA for the CDR3: TGTGCCAGCAGTGACCCGAGTGTGACCCAGTACTTC.

This rearrangement joins TRBV28 to TRBJ2-5; D perhaps matches TRBD2 (6 bases). V dropped 2 bases and J dropped 4 bases, with 11 bases sitting between them. The CDR3 extends over 14 amino acids. Germline CDR1 and CDR2: MDHEN and SYDVKM. The CDR3 loop reads CASSLGSSGETQYF. CDR3 in DNA: TGTGCCAGCAGTTTAGGTAGTAGCGGAGAGACCCAGTACTTC.

The chain joins TRBV18 to TRBJ2-7; TRBD2 is a possible D gene (6 bases). Deletions cut 5 bases from V and 0 bases from J, with 11 bases between. Germline V CDR1 and CDR2: KGHSH, LQKENI. This CDR3 spans 14 amino acids. The CDR3 here is CASSESGGSYEQYF. CDR3 sequence (DNA): TGTGCCAGCTCAGAATCCGGGGGCTCCTACGAGCAGTACTTC.